These 14 T cell receptor beta chains originate from one sample sequenced in a study of blood T cell repertoires in COVID-19. Sequencing was performed with immunoSEQ multiplex PCR; in TCRdb, only in-frame clones are kept and a portion is missing. The profile shows about 62,000 clones, about 83% of them singletons. Sample: peripheral blood. These receptors were taken from a human donor in a cohort sampled during active COVID-19.

The chain combines TRBV9 with TRBJ2-1; 8 bases are a match to TRBD2. Trimming cost V 2 bases and J 1 base; bases outside gene matches: 2. The CDR3 runs to 15 residues. Looked up from germline, CDR1 is SGDLS and CDR2 is YYNGEE. The CDR3 coding sequence is TGTGCCAGCAGCGTTGGACTAGCTTCCTACAATGAGCAGTTCTTC. Encoded protein: CASSVGLASYNEQFF.

V gene TRBV19 combines with J gene TRBJ2-7; possible D gene TRBD1, 5 bases. The CDR3 totals 12 residues. V was shortened by 5 bases and J by 2 bases, with 7 bases between the two germline ends. CDR1 LNHDA and CDR2 SQIVND come from the germline V gene (reference sequence). The CDR3 reads CASSQGTYEQYF. The CDR3 DNA reads TGTGCCAGTAGTCAGGGAACCTACGAGCAGTACTTC.

The chain couples TRBV4-1 to TRBJ1-2; D is unclear. This CDR3 is built from 14 residues. Trimming removed 1 base from V and 14 bases from J, with 20 bases in between. Germline V gene lookup returns CDR1 MGHRA and CDR2 YSYEKL. In nucleotides, the CDR3 is TGCGCCAGCAGCCAAGTAGTGACTTCCCTTCGACGGACCTTC. This codes for CASSQVVTSLRRTF.

J is TRBJ1-2 and V is TRBV28, with 10 bases aligning to TRBD1. CDR1 and CDR2 (germline): MDHEN, SYDVKM. V gave up 0 bases and J gave up 3 bases; unmatched junction bases: 7. The CDR3 is 17 amino acids. CDR3 nucleotide sequence: TGTGCCAGCAGTTTATGGGCGGGCGGACAGGGGGACTATGGCTACACCTTC. This encodes CASSLWAGGQGDYGYTF.

The gene calls are TRBV5-4 and TRBJ2-5, with 10 bases fitting TRBD2. This CDR3 contains 15 residues. Losses at the gene ends were 2 bases for V and 5 bases for J; bases not matched to a gene: 6. Germline CDR1 and CDR2: SGHNT and YYREEE (reference sequence). Here the CDR3 DNA reads TGTGCCAGCAGCTTCCCAGCGGGGGGGCGGGAGACCCAGTACTTC. Translated: CASSFPAGGRETQYF. Full variable domain (rest looked up from reference TRBV5-4 and TRBJ2-5): ETGVTQSPTHLIKTRGQQVTLRCSSQSGHNTVSWYQQALGQGPQFIFQYYREEENGRGNFPPRFSGLQFPNYSSELNVNALELDDSALYLCASSFPAGGRETQYFGPGTRLLVL.

This clone was seen a handful of times. V is TRBV6-4 and J is TRBJ2-7; 8 bases are shared with TRBD2. CDR1 MRHNA and CDR2 SNTAGT come from the germline V gene. The CDR3 is 11 amino acids. In DNA form, the CDR3 reads TGTTACCGGGGGGGCATCTACGAGCAGTACTTC. Translation gives CYRGGIYEQYF.

The sample holds one count of this clone. The chain uses TRBV11-2 and TRBJ2-7; D is unclear. Trimming shortened V by 5 bases and J by 4 bases, and 3 bases separated the two germline ends. Germline V gives CDR1 SGHAT, CDR2 FQNNGV. CDR3 length equals 10 residues. The CDR3 DNA follows: TGTGCCAGCAGCCATTACGAGCAGTACTTC. Protein product: CASSHYEQYF.

This chain links TRBV30 with TRBJ1-4; D might be TRBD1 (5 bases). V lost 3 bases and J 8 bases, leaving 13 bases between the germline ends. The CDR3 spans 13 residues. CDR1 and CDR2 from the germline V gene are GTSNPN and SVGIG (reference sequence). The CDR3 loop reads CAWSGGGNEKLFF. The CDR3 DNA reads TGTGCCTGGAGCGGGGGGGGTAACGAAAAACTGTTTTTT.

The chain recombines TRBV2 with TRBJ2-7, with TRBD2 identical over 7 bases. Per germline, CDR1 SNHLY and CDR2 FYNNEI. The CDR3 covers 14 residues. V trimming: 4 bases; J trimming: 2 bases; junction bases outside the gene matches: 5. The chain's CDR3 is CASSGDYLTYEQYF. CDR3 sequence (DNA): TGTGCCAGCAGTGGGGACTACCTGACCTACGAGCAGTACTTC.

This clone has a single count. The rearrangement links TRBV21-1 to TRBJ1-5; TRBD1 was called by the table and not checked on the DNA. TRBV21-1 has pseudogene status. This CDR3 contains 15 residues. CDR3 sequence (DNA): TGTGCCAGCAGCAAAAAGGGGGCGAGCAATCAGCCCCAGCATTTT. Its protein product is CASSKKGASNQPQHF.

This clone has just a few counts. The chain is built from TRBV6-1 and TRBJ2-3; 8 bases are a match to TRBD2. Germline V lookup: CDR1 MNHNS, CDR2 SASEGT. This CDR3 spans 15 amino acids. V lost 1 base, J lost 6 bases, and 6 bases stayed unmatched. The CDR3 DNA reads as TGTGCCAGCAGTGAAGGAGCGGGAGTTACGGATACGCAGTATTTT. This encodes CASSEGAGVTDTQYF.

This clone was recorded only once. The chain recombines TRBV11-2 with TRBJ2-5; D perhaps matches TRBD2 (6 bases). CDR1 and CDR2 from the germline V gene are SGHAT and FQNNGV. This CDR3 is 14 amino acids long. Trimming pared 4 bases from V and 7 bases from J, leaving 16 bases between. The CDR3 DNA sequence: TGTGCCAGCAGCTATGGGCCTAGCGTCGCGACCCAGTACTTC. Its translation is CASSYGPSVATQYF.

This rearrangement joins TRBV5-1 to TRBJ2-3, with 10 nucleotides matching TRBD2. The germline V gene encodes CDR1 SGHRS and CDR2 YFSETQ. The J segment lost 0 bases and the V segment lost 4 bases, leaving 5 bases of the junction unmatched. The CDR3 totals 16 residues. The CDR3 sequence: CASSRTSGTSTDTQYF. The CDR3 DNA reads as TGCGCCAGCAGCAGGACTAGCGGTACTAGCACAGATACGCAGTATTTT.

The chain uses TRBV14 and TRBJ1-1, with D hard to call. This CDR3 is built from 15 residues. Germline CDR1 is SGHDN and CDR2 is FVKESK. V was clipped by 0 bases and J by 9 bases, with 17 bases between them. The CDR3 here is CASSQDNWSGMKAFF. CDR3 DNA sequence: TGTGCCAGCAGCCAAGATAATTGGTCCGGGATGAAAGCTTTCTTT.